This entry features one T cell receptor (beta chain) sequence. The antigen remains unidentified. This entry belongs to a study of cytomegalovirus exposure and HLA in healthy donors. Study results and caveats: The classifier reportedly diagnosed cytomegalovirus status with high specificity and sensitivity. Rarity held for most TCR sequences, but there were some public TCRs that occurred in many donors.

Germline V lookup: CDR1 MNHEY, CDR2 SMNVEV (reference sequence). This CDR3 comprises 17 residues. V lost 4 bases and J lost 0; bases outside the gene matches: 6. Sequencing used immunoSEQ multiplex PCR; TCRdb keeps in-frame clones, though not all of them. The sample shows around 250,000 clones, around 91% of them seen only once. The material sequenced was PBMCs. The TCR sequence derives from a woman between 18 and 29 years old in good health and CMV-seronegative. The rearrangement uses TRBV27 and TRBJ2-2, with 9 bases fitting TRBD2. DNA of the CDR3: TGTGCCAGCAGTTACGGGGCTAGCGGGGCGAACACCGGGGAGCTGTTTTTT. Residues: CASSYGASGANTGELFF.